This TCR beta chain was documented in a study of CD8 T cells in ankylosing spondylitis. Study findings and constraints: Ankylosing spondylitis blood appeared to be characterized by a TCR beta motif of several highly homologous variants. Significant enrichment of disease-linked clones was reported in matched ankylosing spondylitis synovial fluid.

Germline lookup yields CDR1 PRHDT and CDR2 FYEKMQ (reference sequence). This CDR3 has 16 amino acids. With 0 bases clipped from V and 6 bases from J, the junction kept 8 bases outside the gene matches. As regards this clonotype: As yet, its antigen is unknown.

TCRdb processed the 5' RACE reads anew with MiXCR; each CDR3 protein has one entry. Of approximately 550,000 distinct CDR3 sequences in the sample, roughly an eighth were seen once. V and J are TRBV13 and TRBJ2-1, with 7 nucleotides matching TRBD2. Specimen: blood, either unsorted or a sorted T cell fraction (not recorded which). This TCR was recovered from a male donor with ankylosing spondylitis. The CDR3 protein is CASSLGGGGPSNEQFF. The CDR3 DNA reads TGTGCCAGCAGCTTAGGTGGGGGAGGGCCCTCCAATGAGCAGTTCTTC.